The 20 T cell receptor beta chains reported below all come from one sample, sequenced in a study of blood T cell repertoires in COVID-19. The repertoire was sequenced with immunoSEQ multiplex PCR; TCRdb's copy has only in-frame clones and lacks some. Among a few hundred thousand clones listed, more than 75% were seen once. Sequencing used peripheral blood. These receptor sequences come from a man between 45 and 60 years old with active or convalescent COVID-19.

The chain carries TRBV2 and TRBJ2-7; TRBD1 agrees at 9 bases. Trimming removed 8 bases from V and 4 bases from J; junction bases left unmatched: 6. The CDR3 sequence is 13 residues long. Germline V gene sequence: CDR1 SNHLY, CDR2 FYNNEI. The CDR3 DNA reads TGTGCCAGCGGCGGGACAGGGAGGTACGAGCAGTACTTC. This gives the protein CASGGTGRYEQYF.

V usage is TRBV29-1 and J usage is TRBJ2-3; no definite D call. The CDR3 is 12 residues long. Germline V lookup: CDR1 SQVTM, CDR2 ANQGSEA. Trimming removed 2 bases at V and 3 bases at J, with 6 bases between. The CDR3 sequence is CSVEFQTDTQYF. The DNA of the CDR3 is TGCAGCGTTGAATTCCAGACAGATACGCAGTATTTT.

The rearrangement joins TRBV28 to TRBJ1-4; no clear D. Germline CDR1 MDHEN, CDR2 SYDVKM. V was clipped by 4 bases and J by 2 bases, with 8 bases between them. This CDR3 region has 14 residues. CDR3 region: CASSSGSTNEKLFF. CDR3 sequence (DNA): TGTGCCAGCAGTTCCGGGAGTACTAATGAAAAACTGTTTTTT.

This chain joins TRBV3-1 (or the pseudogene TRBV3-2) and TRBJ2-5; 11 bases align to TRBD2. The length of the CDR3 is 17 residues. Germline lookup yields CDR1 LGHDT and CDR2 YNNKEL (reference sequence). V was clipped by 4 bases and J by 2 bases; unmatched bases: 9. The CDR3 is CASSRNAGTSGQETQYF. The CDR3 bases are TGTGCCAGCAGCCGCAACGCCGGGACTAGCGGTCAAGAGACCCAGTACTTC.

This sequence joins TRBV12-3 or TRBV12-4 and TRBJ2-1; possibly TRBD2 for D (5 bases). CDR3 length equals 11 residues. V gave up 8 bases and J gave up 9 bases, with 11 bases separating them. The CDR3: CASGPGVEQFF. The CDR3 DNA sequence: TGTGCCAGCGGCCCCGGGGTTGAGCAGTTCTTC.

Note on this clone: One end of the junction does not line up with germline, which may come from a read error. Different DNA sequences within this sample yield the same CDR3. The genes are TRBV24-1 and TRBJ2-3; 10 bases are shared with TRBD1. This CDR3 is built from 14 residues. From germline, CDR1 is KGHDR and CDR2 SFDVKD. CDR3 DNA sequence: TGTGCCACCAGTGTGACAGGGGGCACGGATACGCAGTATTTT. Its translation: CATSVTGGTDTQYF.

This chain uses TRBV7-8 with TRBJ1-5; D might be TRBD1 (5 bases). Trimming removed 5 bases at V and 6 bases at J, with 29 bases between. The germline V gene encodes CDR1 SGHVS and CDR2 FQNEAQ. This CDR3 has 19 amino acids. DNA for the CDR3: TGTGCCAGCAGCCGAGGTTACGTGGGTGGGGCCAGGGTCGGTCAGCCCCAGCATTTT. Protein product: CASSRGYVGGARVGQPQHF.

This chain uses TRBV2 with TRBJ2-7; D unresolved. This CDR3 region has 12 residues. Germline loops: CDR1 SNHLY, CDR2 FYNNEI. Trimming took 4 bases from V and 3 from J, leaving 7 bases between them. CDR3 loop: CASSVQFYEQYF. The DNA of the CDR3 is TGTGCCAGCAGTGTCCAGTTCTACGAGCAGTACTTC.

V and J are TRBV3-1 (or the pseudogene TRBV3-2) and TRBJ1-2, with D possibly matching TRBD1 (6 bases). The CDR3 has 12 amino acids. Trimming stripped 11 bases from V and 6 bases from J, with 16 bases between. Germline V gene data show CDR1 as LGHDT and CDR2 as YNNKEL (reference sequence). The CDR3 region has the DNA TGTGCCGCCGGGGGGCCTGTGAATGGCTACACCTTC. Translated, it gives CAAGGPVNGYTF.

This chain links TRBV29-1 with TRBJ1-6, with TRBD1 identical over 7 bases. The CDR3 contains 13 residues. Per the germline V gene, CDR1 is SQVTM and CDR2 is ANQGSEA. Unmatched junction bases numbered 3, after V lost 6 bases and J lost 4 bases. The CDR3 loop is CSVMDRYNSPLHF. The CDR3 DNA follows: TGCAGCGTAATGGACAGGTATAATTCACCCCTCCACTTT.

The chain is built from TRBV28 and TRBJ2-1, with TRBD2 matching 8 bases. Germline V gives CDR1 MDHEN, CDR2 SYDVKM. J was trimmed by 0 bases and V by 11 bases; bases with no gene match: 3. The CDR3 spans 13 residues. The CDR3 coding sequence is TGTGCCGTTAGCGGGGACTCCTACAATGAGCAGTTCTTC. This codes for CAVSGDSYNEQFF.

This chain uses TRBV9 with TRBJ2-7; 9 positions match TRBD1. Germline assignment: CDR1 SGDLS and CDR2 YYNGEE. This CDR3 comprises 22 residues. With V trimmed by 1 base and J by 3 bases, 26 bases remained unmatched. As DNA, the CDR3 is TGTGCCAGCAGCGTAACCATAGGCCCTGACAGGGGACAGGGACTACTAGTCTACGAGCAGTACTTC. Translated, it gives CASSVTIGPDRGQGLLVYEQYF.

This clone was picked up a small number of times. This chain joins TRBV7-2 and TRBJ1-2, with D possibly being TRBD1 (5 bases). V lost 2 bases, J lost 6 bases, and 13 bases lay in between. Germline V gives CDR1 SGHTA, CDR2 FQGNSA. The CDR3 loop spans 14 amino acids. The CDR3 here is CASSLRGQGHGYTF. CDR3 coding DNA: TGTGCCAGCAGCTTACGTGGGCAGGGCCATGGCTACACCTTC.

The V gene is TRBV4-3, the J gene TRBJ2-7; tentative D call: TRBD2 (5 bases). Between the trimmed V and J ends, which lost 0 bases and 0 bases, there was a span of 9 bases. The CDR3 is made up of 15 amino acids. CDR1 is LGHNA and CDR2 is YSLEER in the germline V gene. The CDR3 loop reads CASSQEGSSSYEQYF. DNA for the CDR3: TGCGCCAGCAGCCAAGAGGGGAGCAGCTCCTACGAGCAGTACTTC.

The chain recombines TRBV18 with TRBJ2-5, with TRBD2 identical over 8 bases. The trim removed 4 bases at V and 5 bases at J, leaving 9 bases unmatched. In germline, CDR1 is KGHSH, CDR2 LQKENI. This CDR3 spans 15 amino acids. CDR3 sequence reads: CASSLPGLGGETQYF. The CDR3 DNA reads TGTGCCAGCTCACTGCCGGGACTAGGCGGGGAGACCCAGTACTTC.

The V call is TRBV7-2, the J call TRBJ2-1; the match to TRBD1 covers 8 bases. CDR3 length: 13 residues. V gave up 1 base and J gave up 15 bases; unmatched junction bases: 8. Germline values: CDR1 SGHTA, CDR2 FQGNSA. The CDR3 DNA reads TGTGCCAGCAGCTTAGGAGGACAGGGAAAATGGTTCTTC. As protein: CASSLGGQGKWFF.

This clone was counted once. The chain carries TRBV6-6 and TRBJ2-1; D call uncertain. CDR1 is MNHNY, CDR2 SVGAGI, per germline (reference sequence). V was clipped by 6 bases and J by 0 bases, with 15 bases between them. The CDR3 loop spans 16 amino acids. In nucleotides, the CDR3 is TGTGCCAGCAGCAGATCCACAGATAGCTCCTACAATGAGCAGTTCTTC. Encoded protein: CASSRSTDSSYNEQFF.

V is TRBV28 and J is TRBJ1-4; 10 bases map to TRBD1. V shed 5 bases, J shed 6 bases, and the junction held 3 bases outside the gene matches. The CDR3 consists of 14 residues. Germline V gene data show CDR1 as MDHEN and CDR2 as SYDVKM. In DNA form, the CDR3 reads TGTGCCAGCAGTACGACAGGGGGCTATGAAAAACTGTTTTTT. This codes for CASSTTGGYEKLFF.

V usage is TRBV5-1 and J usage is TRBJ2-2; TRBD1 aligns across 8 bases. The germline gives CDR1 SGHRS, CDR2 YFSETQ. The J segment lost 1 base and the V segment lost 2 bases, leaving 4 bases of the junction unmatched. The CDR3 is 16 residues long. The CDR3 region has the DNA TGCGCCAGCAGCTTAGACAGGGGAAAGAACACCGGGGAGCTGTTTTTT. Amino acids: CASSLDRGKNTGELFF.

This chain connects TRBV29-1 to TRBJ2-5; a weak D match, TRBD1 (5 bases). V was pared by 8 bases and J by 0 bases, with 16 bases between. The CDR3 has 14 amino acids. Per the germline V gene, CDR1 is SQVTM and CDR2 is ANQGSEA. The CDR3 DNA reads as TGCAGCTTTGCAGAAGGGGTGTACCAAGAGACCCAGTACTTC. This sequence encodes CSFAEGVYQETQYF.